This T cell receptor beta chain was obtained from a study of T cell repertoires in cytomegalovirus infection. Study in general: Recently described HLA-C-restricted plus well-studied HLA-B-restricted CMV epitopes were used. Public TCR beta signature analysis indicated the presence of both CMV infection and matching HLA type.

The table lists this clonotype with a few counts. The antigen remains unidentified. One end of the junction is discordant with germline, which a read error may explain. Study-level points and caveats: Predominance within the ex vivo response was attributable to HLA-C-restricted CMV-specific TCR beta clonotypes. Identification of carriers of CMV plus the relevant HLA was achieved through cumulative public TCR beta family frequency.

TCRdb analysed the reads with MiXCR anew, one entry per CDR3 protein. In the table there are roughly 990,000 distinct CDR3 sequences, about a third of which are singletons. This CDR3 is 13 amino acids long. Germline V gives CDR1 SSHAT, CDR2 FNYEAQ (reference sequence). The TCR was taken from a human donor in good health (CMV status not recorded). Some clones in this sample may be carry-over from other donors' samples. This specimen consisted of cultured CD8+ T cells from PBMCs, obtained from culture after CMV antigen stimulation. The rearrangement joins TRBV7-7 to TRBJ1-1, with TRBD1 identical over 9 bases. CDR3 sequence: CASSPDRGSEAFF. The CDR3 bases are TGTGCTAGCAGCCCGGACAGGGGCTCTGAAGCTTTCTTT.